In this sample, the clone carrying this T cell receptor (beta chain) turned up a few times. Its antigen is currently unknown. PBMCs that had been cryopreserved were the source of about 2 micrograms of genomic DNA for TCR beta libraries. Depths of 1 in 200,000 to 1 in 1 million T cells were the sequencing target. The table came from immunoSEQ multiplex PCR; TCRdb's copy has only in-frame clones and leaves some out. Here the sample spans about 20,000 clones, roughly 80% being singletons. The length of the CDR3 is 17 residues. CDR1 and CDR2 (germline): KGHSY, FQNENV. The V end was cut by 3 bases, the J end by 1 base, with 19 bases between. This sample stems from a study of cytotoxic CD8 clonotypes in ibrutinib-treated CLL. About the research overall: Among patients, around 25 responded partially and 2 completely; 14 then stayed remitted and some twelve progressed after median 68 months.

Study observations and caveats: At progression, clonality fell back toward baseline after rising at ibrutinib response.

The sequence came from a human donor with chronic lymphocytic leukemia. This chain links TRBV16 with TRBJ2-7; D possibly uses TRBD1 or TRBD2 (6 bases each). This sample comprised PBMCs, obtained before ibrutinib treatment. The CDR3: CASSQRRGQPLSYEQYF. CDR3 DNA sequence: TGTGCCAGCAGCCAGAGGAGGGGACAACCTCTTTCCTACGAGCAGTACTTC.